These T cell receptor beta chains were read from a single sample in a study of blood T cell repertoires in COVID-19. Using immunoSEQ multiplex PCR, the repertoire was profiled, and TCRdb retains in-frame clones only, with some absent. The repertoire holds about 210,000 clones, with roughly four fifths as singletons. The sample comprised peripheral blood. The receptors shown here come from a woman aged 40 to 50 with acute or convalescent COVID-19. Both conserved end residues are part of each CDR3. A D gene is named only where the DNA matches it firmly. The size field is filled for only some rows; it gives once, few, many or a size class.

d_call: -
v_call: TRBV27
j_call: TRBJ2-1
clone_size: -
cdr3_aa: CASSLGFAGYNEQFF
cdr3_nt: TGTGCCAGCAGTTTGGGGTTCGCGGGATACAATGAGCAGTTCTTC

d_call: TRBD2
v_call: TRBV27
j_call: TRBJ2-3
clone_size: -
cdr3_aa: CASSSWRELKGTQYF
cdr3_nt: TGTGCCAGCAGTTCGTGGCGGGAGTTGAAGGGTACGCAGTATTTT

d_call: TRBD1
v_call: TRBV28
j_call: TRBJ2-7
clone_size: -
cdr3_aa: CASSQLDRTGDEQYF
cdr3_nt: TGTGCCAGCAGCCAACTTGACCGAACAGGGGACGAGCAGTACTTC

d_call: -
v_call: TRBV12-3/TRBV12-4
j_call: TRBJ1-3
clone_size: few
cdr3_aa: CASTSSGNTIYF
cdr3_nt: TGTGCCAGTACAAGCTCTGGAAACACCATATATTTT

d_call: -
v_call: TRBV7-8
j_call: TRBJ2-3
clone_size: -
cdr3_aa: CASSPQVDMEYF
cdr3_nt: TGTGCCAGCAGCCCACAGGTAGACATGGAGTATTTT

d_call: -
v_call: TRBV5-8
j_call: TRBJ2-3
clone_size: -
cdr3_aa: CASSDPGEGWKDTQYF
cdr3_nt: TGTGCCAGCAGCGACCCTGGTGAGGGCTGGAAAGATACGCAGTATTTT

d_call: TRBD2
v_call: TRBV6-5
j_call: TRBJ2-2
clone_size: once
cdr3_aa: CASESGGAGTGELFF
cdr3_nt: TGTGCCAGCGAGTCGGGGGGGGCGGGCACCGGGGAGCTGTTTTTT

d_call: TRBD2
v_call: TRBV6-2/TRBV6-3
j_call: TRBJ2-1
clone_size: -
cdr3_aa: CASSYPAGNYNEQFF
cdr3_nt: TGTGCCAGCAGTTATCCAGCGGGAAACTACAATGAGCAGTTCTTC

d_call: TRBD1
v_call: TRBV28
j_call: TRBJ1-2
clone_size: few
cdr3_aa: CASSLGQLYGYTF
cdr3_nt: TGTGCCAGCAGCCTGGGACAGCTCTATGGCTACACCTTC

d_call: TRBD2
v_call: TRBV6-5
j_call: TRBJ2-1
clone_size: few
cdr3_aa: CASSRTSGTYNEQFF
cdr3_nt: TGTGCCAGCAGCCGGACTAGCGGGACCTACAATGAGCAGTTCTTC